The subject of this entry is one T cell receptor beta chain. The antigen is not known. The sample originates from a study of cytomegalovirus exposure and HLA in healthy donors. Study results and caveats: Links to common viral pathogens appeared, in a later analysis, for several of the most significant clusters. Reportedly, fewer N-insertions than the roughly 700-donor mean appeared in an Asian-associated ancestry cluster in a later analysis. Certain sequence variants were highly shared and formed a cluster, and this cluster was likely a sequencing artifact.

60 Vbeta and 13 Jbeta primers were used in PCR. Method: immunoSEQ multiplex PCR; TCRdb's copy keeps in-frame clones and lacks some. The sample carries a few hundred thousand clones, 70% to 80% recorded once. CDR3 length: 17 amino acids. The germline gives CDR1 GTSNPN, CDR2 SVGIG (reference sequence). The V end lost 3 bases, the J end lost 3 bases, and 21 bases lay between the germline ends. This chain connects TRBV30 to TRBJ2-1, with a tentative D call TRBD1 (5 bases). The sequence was obtained from a girl aged 2 to 10 in good health and CMV-seronegative. The sample was PBMCs. Written as DNA, the CDR3 is TGTGCCTGGAGGTTCTGGGGCCTAAACAATAACTACAATGAGCAGTTCTTC. This translates into CAWRFWGLNNNYNEQFF.